This T cell receptor beta chain was captured in a study of monozygotic twins with cystic fibrosis. On this clone itself: Its antigen is undetermined.

Regarding the study as a whole: Shared CDR3 numbers were not associated with age, concordance or severity. Median Simpson clonality of 0.0095 suggested naive T cells predominated. Unrelated CF individuals shared fewer identical clonotypes than monozygotic CF twins. V usage most resembled the co-twin in 13 of 16 pairs.

Profiled with immunoSEQ multiplex PCR; TCRdb holds only in-frame clones, not every one. The table records 14,000 or so clones, roughly nine tenths of them present only once. This CDR3 region has 17 residues. Germline V gives CDR1 SNHLY, CDR2 FYNNEI. Trimming removed 10 bases from V and 2 bases from J; junction bases left unmatched: 18. The V gene is TRBV2, the J gene TRBJ1-1; 8 bases match TRBD1. The source of this sequence is a boy younger than 18 with cystic fibrosis. Source material: blood. In DNA form, the CDR3 reads TGTGCCACGTTACAGGGGGTTCGGGGGAGTGTAAACACTGAAGCTTTCTTT. Translating it yields CATLQGVRGSVNTEAFF.